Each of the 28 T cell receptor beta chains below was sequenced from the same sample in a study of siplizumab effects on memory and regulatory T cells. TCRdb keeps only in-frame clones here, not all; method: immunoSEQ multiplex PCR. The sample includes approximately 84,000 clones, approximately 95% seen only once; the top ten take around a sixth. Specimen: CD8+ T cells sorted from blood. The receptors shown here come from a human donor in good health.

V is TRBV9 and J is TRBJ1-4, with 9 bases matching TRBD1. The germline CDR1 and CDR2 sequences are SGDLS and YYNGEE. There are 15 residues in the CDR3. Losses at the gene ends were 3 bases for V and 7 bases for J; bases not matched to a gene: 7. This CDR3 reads CASSAIQGAGEKLFF. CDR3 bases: TGTGCCAGCAGCGCCATACAGGGGGCGGGTGAAAAACTGTTTTTT.

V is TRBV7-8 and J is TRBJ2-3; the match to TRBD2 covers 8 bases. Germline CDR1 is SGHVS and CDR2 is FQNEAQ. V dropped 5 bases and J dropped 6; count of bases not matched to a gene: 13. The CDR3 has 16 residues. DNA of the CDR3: TGTGCCAGCAGCCTCCTACTAGCGGCACCGGTTGATACGCAGTATTTT. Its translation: CASSLLLAAPVDTQYF.

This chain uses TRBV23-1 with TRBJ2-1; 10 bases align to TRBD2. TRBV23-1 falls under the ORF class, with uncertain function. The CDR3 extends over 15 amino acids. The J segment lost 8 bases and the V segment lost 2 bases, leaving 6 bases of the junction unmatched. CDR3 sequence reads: CASSQKAGGSDEQFF. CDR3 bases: TGCGCCAGCAGTCAAAAAGCGGGAGGGTCCGATGAGCAGTTCTTC.

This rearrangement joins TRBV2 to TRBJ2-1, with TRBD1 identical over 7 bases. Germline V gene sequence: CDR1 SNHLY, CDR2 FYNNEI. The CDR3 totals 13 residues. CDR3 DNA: TGTGCGGGAGCAGGGGGAACCGTCAATGAGCAGTTCTTC. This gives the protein CAGAGGTVNEQFF.

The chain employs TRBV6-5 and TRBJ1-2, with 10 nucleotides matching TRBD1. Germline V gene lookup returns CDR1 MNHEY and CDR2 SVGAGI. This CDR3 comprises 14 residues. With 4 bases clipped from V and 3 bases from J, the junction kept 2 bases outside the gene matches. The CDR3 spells CASSLTGGDYGYTF. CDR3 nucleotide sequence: TGTGCCAGCAGTTTGACAGGGGGCGACTATGGCTACACCTTC.

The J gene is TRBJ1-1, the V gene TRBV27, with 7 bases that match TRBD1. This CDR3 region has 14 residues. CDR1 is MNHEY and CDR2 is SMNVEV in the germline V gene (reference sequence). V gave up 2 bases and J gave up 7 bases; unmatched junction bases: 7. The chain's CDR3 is CASSLDRALNEAFF. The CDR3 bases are TGTGCCAGCAGTTTAGACAGGGCCCTAAATGAAGCTTTCTTT.

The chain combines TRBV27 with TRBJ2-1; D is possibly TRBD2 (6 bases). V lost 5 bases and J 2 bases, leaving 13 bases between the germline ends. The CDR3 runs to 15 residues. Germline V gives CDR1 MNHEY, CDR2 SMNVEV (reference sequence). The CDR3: CASSPRGGPYNEQFF. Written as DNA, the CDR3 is TGTGCCAGCAGTCCTCGAGGAGGGCCCTACAATGAGCAGTTCTTC.

DNA of the CDR3: TGTGCCAGCAGCGTAAGGGTGGGGGCTAGCGTCAGCACCACAGATACGCAGTATTTT. It translates to CASSVRVGASVSTTDTQYF. The gene calls are TRBV9 and TRBJ2-3; D is perhaps TRBD1 or TRBD2 (6 bases each). CDR1 SGDLS and CDR2 YYNGEE come from the germline V gene. Trimming took 1 base from V and 2 from J, leaving 23 bases between them. The CDR3 is made up of 19 amino acids.

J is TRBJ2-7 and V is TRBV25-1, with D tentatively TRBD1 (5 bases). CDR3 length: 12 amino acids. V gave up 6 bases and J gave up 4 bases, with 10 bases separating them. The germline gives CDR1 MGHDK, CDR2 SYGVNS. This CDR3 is CASRDTLYEQYF. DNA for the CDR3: TGTGCCAGCAGGGACACCTTATACGAGCAGTACTTC.

CDR3 DNA: TGTGCCAGCAGCTTAGTCGGCGGTGACTACAATGAGCAGTTCTTC. It specifies CASSLVGGDYNEQFF. V is TRBV7-9 and J is TRBJ2-1; D call uncertain. There are 15 residues in the CDR3. V lost 1 base to trimming and J lost 3 bases, with 10 bases between them. Per the germline V gene, CDR1 is SEHNR and CDR2 is FQNEAQ (reference sequence).

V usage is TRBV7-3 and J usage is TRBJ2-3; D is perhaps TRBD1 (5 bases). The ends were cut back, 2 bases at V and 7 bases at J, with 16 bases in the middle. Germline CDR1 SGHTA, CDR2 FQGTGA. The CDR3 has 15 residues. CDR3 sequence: CASSLGWAAGNTQYF. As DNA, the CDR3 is TGTGCCAGCAGCTTAGGGTGGGCCGCAGGGAATACGCAGTATTTT.

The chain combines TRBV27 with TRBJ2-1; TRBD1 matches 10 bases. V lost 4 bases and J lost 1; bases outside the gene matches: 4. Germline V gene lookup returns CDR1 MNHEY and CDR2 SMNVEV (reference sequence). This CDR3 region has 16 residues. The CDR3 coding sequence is TGTGCCAGCAGTTCACCGGGACAGGGGTCCTACAATGAGCAGTTCTTC. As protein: CASSSPGQGSYNEQFF.

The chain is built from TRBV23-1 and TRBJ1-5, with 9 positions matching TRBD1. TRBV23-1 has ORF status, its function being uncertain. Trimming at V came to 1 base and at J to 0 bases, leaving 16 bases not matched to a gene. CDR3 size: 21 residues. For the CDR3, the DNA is TGCGCCAGCAGTCAATGCGCGGTCGGGGACAGGGACAATTATAGCAATCAGCCCCAGCATTTT. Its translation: CASSQCAVGDRDNYSNQPQHF.

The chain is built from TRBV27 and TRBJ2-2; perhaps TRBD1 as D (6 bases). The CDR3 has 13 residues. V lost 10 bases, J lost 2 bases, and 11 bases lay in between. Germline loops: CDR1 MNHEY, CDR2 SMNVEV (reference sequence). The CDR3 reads CANRDTNTGELFF. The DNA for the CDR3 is TGTGCCAACCGGGACACTAACACCGGGGAGCTGTTTTTT.

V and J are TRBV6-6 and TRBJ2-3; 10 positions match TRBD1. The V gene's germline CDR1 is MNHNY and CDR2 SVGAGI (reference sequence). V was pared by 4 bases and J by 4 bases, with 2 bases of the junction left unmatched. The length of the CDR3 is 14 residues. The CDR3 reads CASSSGTGADTQYF. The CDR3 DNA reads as TGTGCCAGCAGTTCCGGGACAGGGGCAGATACGCAGTATTTT.

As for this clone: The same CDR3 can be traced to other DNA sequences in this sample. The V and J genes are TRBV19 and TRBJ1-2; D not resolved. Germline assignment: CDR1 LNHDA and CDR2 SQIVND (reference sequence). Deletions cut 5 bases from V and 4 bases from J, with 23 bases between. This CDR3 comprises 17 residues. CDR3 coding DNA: TGTGCCAGTAGTCCATCGTATCGGGATTTAACCTCCTATGGCTACACCTTC. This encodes CASSPSYRDLTSYGYTF.

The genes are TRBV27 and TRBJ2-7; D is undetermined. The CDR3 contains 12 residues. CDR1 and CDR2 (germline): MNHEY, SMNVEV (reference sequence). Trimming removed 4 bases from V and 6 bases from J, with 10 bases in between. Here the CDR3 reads CASSSTRTEQYF. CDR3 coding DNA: TGTGCCAGCAGTTCGACCAGGACCGAGCAGTACTTC.

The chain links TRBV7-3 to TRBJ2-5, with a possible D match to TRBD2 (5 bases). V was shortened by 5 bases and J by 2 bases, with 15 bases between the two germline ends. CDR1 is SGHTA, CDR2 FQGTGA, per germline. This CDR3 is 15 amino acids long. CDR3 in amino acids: CASSPLGGQQETQYF. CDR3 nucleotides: TGTGCCAGCAGCCCACTCGGCGGGCAACAAGAGACCCAGTACTTC. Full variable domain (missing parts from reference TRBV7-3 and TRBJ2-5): GAGVSQTPSNKVTEKGKYVELRCDPISGHTALYWYRQSLGQGPEFLIYFQGTGAADDSGLPNDRFFAVRPEGSVSTLKIQRTERGDSAVYLCASSPLGGQQETQYFGPGTRLLVL.

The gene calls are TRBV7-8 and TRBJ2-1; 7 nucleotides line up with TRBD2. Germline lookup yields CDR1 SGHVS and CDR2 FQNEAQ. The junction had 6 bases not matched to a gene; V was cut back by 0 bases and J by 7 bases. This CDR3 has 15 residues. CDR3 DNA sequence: TGTGCCAGCAGCTTAGCGAAACTAGCGCTGAATGAGCAGTTCTTC. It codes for CASSLAKLALNEQFF. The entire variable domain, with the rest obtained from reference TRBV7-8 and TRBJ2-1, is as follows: GAGVSQSPRYKVAKRGQDVALRCDPISGHVSLFWYQQALGQGPEFLTYFQNEAQLDKSGLPSDRFFAERPEGSVSTLKIQRTQQEDSAVYLCASSLAKLALNEQFFGPGTRLTVL.

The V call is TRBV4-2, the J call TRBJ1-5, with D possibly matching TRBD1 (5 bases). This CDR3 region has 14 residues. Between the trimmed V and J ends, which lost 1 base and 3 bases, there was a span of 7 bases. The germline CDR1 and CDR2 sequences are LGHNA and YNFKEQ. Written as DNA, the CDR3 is TGTGCCAGCAGCCAAGGACAGTCCAATCAGCCCCAGCATTTT. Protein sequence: CASSQGQSNQPQHF.

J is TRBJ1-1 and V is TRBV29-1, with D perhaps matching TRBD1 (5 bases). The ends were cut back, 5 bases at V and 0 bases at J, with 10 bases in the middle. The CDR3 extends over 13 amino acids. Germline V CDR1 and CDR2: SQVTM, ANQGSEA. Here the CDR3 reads CSVPGTMNTEAFF. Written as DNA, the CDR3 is TGCAGCGTTCCGGGGACCATGAACACTGAAGCTTTCTTT. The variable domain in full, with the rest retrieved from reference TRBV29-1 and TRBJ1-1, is SAVISQKPSRDICQRGTSLTIQCQVDSQVTMMFWYRQQPGQSLTLIATANQGSEATYESGFVIDKFPISRPNLTFSTLTVSNMSPEDSSIYLCSVPGTMNTEAFFGQGTRLTVV.

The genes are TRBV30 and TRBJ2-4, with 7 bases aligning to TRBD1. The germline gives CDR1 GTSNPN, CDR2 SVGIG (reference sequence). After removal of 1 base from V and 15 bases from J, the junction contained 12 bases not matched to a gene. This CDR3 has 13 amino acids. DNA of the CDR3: TGTGCCTGGAGTGCTACCCGGACAGGAGAAATGTACTTC. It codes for CAWSATRTGEMYF.

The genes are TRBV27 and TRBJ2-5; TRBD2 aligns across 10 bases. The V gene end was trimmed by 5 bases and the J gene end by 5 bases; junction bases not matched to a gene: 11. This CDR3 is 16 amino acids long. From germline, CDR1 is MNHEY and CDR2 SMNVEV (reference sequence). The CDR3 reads CASSPPSGRAPETQYF. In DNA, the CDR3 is TGTGCCAGCAGTCCTCCGAGCGGGAGGGCCCCCGAGACCCAGTACTTC.

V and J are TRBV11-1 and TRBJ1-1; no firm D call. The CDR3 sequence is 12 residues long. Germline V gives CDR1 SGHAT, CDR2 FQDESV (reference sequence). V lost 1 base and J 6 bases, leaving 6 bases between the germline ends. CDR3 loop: CASSLGAAEAFF. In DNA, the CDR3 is TGTGCCAGCAGCTTAGGGGCAGCTGAAGCTTTCTTT.

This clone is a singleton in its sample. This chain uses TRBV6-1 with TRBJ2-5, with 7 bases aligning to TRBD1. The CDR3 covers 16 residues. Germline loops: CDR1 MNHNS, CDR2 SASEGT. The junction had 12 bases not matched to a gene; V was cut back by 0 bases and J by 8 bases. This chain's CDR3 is CASSEAGTAVFRTQYF. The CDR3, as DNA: TGTGCCAGCAGTGAAGCCGGGACAGCGGTATTTCGTACCCAGTACTTC.

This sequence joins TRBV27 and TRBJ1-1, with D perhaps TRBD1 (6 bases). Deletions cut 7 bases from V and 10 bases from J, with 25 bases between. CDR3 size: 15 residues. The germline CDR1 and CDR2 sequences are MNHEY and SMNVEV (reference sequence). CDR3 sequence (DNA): TGTGCCAGCAAGACGATGGCTGGGGGGGGCGGTGGAGCTTTCTTT. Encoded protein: CASKTMAGGGGGAFF.

The chain's CDR3 is CASSPMSSPNNEQFF. CDR3 DNA sequence: TGTGCCAGCAGCCCTATGTCCTCACCAAACAATGAGCAGTTCTTC. V is TRBV6-6 and J is TRBJ2-1; D remains unclear. This CDR3 is built from 15 residues. CDR1 and CDR2 (germline): MNHNY, SVGAGI (reference sequence). V was pared by 6 bases and J by 5 bases, with 17 bases between.

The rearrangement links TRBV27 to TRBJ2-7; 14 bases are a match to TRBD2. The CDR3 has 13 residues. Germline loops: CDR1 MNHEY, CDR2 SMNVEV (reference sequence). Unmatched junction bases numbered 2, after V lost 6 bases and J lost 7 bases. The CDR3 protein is CASRRTSGREQYF. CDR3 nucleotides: TGTGCCAGCAGAAGGACTAGCGGGAGGGAGCAGTACTTC.